These 3 T cell receptor beta chains share one sample of origin, sequenced in a study of shared clonotypes between healthy human individuals. Data came from immunoSEQ multiplex PCR; TCRdb stores just in-frame clones and leaves some out. The repertoire has 650,000 to 750,000 clones, about two thirds of them found once; the top ten carry approximately 2%. The sequenced material came from memory CD4+ T cells sorted from blood. Specified subset: CD45RA-negative fraction. The receptors originated from a woman under 40 in good health.

The chain recombines TRBV27 with TRBJ1-2; 8 bases agree with TRBD1. The CDR3 loop spans 16 amino acids. CDR1 and CDR2 (germline): MNHEY, SMNVEV (reference sequence). The V segment lost 5 bases and the J segment 4 bases; nucleotides outside the gene matches: 12. As DNA, the CDR3 is TGTGCCAGCAGTCCCCGGACAGGGCCCACCCTCTATGGCTACACCTTC. The encoded protein is CASSPRTGPTLYGYTF.

Concerning this clone itself: Other DNA sequences in the same sample also yield this CDR3. V is TRBV18 and J is TRBJ2-1; D remains ambiguous. CDR3 length equals 12 residues. Germline assignment: CDR1 KGHSH and CDR2 LQKENI. The V gene lost 2 bases and the J gene lost 6 bases, with 5 bases spanning the gap. Written as DNA, the CDR3 is TGTGCCAGCTCACCAGGGTCCAATGAGCAGTTCTTC. Its translation: CASSPGSNEQFF.

This chain connects TRBV18 to TRBJ2-7; 7 bases are a match to TRBD1. The CDR3 has 14 amino acids. The V segment lost 1 base and the J segment 7 bases; nucleotides outside the gene matches: 7. Per the germline V gene, CDR1 is KGHSH and CDR2 is LQKENI. DNA of the CDR3: TGTGCCAGCTCACCACAGACAGGGTCCCAAGAGCAGTACTTC. Its translation is CASSPQTGSQEQYF. The complete variable domain, with remaining parts taken from reference TRBV18 and TRBJ2-7, reads NAGVMQNPRHLVRRRGQEARLRCSPMKGHSHVYWYRQLPEEGLKFMVYLQKENIIDESGMPKERFSAEFPKEGPSILRIQQVVRGDSAAYFCASSPQTGSQEQYFGPGTRLTVT.